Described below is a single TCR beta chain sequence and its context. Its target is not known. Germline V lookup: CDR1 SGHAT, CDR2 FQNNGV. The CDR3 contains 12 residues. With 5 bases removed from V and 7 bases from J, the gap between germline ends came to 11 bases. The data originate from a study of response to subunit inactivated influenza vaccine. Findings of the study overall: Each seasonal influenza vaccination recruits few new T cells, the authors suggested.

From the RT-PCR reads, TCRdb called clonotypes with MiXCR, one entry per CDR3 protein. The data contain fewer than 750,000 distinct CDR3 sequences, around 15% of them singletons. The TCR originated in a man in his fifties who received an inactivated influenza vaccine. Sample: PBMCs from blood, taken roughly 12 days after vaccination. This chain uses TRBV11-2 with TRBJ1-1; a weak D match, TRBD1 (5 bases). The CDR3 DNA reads TGTGCCAGCAGCCACCAGGGCATTGAAGCTTTCTTT. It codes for CASSHQGIEAFF.